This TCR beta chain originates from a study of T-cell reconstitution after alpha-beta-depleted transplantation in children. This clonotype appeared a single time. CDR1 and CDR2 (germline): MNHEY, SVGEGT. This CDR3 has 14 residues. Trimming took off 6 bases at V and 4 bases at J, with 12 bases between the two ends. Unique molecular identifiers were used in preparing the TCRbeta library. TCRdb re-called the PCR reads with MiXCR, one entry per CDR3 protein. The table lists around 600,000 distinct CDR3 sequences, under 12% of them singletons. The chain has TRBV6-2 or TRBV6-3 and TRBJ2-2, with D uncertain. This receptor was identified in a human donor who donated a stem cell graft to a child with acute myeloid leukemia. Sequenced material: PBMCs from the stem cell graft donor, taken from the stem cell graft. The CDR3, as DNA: TGTGCCAGCAGCCGGATTGGGTCCACCGGGGAGCTGTTTTTT. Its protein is CASSRIGSTGELFF.